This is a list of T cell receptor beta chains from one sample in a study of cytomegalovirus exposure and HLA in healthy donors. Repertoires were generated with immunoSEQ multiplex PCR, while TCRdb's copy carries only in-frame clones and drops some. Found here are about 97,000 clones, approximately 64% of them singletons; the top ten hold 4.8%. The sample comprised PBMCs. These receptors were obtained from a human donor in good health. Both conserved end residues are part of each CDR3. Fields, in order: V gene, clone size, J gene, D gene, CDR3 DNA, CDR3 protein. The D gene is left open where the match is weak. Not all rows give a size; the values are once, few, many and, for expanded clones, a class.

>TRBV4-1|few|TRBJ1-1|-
TGCGCCAGCAGCCCCAGCCGAGGAATGATGAACACTGAAGCTTTCTTT
CASSPSRGMMNTEAFF
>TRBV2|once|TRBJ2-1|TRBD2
TGTGCCAGCAGTCTAACCTCGACTAGCGGCTTAAGGGATGAGCAGTTCTTC
CASSLTSTSGLRDEQFF
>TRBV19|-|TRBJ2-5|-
TGTGCCAGTAGTTCACTATCGTGGTTAGAGACCCAGTACTTC
CASSSLSWLETQYF
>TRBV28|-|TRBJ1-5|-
TGTGCCAGCAGTAGAACAGCGGGGAGCAATCAGCCCCAGCATTTT
CASSRTAGSNQPQHF
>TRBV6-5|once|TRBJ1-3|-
TGTGCCAGCCGGCGCGCAGACACTGGAAACACCATATATTTT
CASRRADTGNTIYF
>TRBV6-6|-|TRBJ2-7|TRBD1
TGTGCCAGCACCCCACAGGGGGCTACCTACGAGCAGTACTTC
CASTPQGATYEQYF
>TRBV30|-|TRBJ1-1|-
TGTGCCTGGAGTAAGGAGAGGACTGAAGCTTTCTTT
CAWSKERTEAFF
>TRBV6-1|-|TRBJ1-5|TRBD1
TGTGCCAGCAGTGACCCTGTAGCAGGGGGCGTTCAGCCCCAGCATTTT
CASSDPVAGGVQPQHF
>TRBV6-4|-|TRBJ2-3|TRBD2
TGTGCCAGCAGTGAAACTAGCGGGGGGACAGATACGCAGTATTTT
CASSETSGGTDTQYF
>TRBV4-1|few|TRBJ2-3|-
TGCGCCAGCAGCCGCCGACCCCAGGGTAATCCCACAGATACGCAGTATTTT
CASSRRPQGNPTDTQYF
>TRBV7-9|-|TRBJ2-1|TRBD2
TGTGCCAGCACCTCAAGAGGGCGGGAGATTCTTAATGAGCAGTTCTTC
CASTSRGREILNEQFF
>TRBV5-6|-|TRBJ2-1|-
TGTGCCAGCAGTCACGGGTCTTCGAGCAATGAGCAGTTCTTC
CASSHGSSSNEQFF
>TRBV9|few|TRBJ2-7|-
TGTGCCAGCAGCGTAGATTCGAAGGGGGGGGAGCAGTACTTC
CASSVDSKGGEQYF
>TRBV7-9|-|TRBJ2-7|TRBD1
TGTGCCAGCAGCGCCGGCAACAGGGGCGCGCAGTACTTC
CASSAGNRGAQYF
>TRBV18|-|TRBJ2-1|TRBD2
TGTGCCAGCTCACCACCTTTACTAGCGGACAATGAGCAGTTCTTC
CASSPPLLADNEQFF
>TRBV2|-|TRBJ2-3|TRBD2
TGTGCCAGCAAAGCGGGAGAAGATACGCAGTATTTT
CASKAGEDTQYF
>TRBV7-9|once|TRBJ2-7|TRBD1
TGTGCCAGCAGCCAAACGACAGGGTTCGACGAGCAGTACTTC
CASSQTTGFDEQYF
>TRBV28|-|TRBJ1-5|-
TGTGCCAGCAGTACCTGGATTCTAGGAGGGGATAGCAGTCAGCCCCAGCATTTT
CASSTWILGGDSSQPQHF
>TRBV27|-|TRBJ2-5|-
TGTGCCAGCAGTTTCGTCCAGAATCAAGAGACCCAGTACTTC
CASSFVQNQETQYF
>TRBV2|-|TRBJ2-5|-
TGTGCCAGCAGCCCCGGTCCAGGGACCCAGTACTTC
CASSPGPGTQYF
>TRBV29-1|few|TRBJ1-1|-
TGCAGCGTTGAGGGCCAGGTGGACACTGAAGCTTTCTTT
CSVEGQVDTEAFF
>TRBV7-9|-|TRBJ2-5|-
TGTGCCAGCAGCTTAAGCCGGGGAGAACAAGAGACCCAGTACTTC
CASSLSRGEQETQYF
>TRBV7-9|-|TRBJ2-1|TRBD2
TGTGCCAGCACCCGGGATGGGACTAGCGGGAGTCATGAGCAGTTCTTC
CASTRDGTSGSHEQFF
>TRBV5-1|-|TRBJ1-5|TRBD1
TGCGCCAGCAGCTTGGGCGGGACAGGGGAACAGCCCCAGCATTTT
CASSLGGTGEQPQHF
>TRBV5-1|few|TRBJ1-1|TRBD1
TGCGCCAGCAGCTGGGGACAGGGCACTGAAGCTTTCTTT
CASSWGQGTEAFF
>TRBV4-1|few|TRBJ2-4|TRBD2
TGCGCCAGCAGCCAAGGGGCCGTTCCGGGGAGGGTGGTACTAGCCAAAAACATTCAGTACTTC
CASSQGAVPGRVVLAKNIQYF
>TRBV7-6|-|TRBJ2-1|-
TGTGCCAGCAGCCCGCGACTGGTCGAGGAGCAGTTCTTC
CASSPRLVEEQFF
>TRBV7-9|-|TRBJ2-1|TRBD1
TGTGCCAGCAGCTTATTGGGACAGGCCTACAATGAGCAGTTCTTC
CASSLLGQAYNEQFF
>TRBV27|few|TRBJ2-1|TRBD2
TGTGCCAGCAGTTTTGGGCTAGCGGGTTTCAATGAGCAGTTCTTC
CASSFGLAGFNEQFF
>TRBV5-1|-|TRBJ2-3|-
TGCGCCAGCAGCTGGCAGCGGAGCACAGATACGCAGTATTTT
CASSWQRSTDTQYF
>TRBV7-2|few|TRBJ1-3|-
TGTGCCAGCAGCCCGTATATCTCTGGAAACACCATATATTTT
CASSPYISGNTIYF
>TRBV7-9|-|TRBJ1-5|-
TGTGCCAGCAGCTTAGATGGCCCCGAGGGATATCAGCCCCAGCATTTT
CASSLDGPEGYQPQHF
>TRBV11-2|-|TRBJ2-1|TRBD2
TGTGCCAGCAGCTTAGAGAACCGACTAGCGGCCTTGAATGAGCAGTTCTTC
CASSLENRLAALNEQFF
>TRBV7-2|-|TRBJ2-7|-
TGTGCCAGCAGCTCTTACCTCGGGGACTCCTCCTTC
CASSSYLGDSSF
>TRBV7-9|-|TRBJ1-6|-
TGTGCCAGCAGGAGGGACTTCGACTCACCCCTCCACTTT
CASRRDFDSPLHF
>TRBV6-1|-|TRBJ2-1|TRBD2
TGTGCCAGCAGTGAAGTGAGACTAGCTGGCGATGAGCAGTTCTTC
CASSEVRLAGDEQFF
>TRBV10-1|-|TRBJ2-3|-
TGCGCCAGCAGTGAGGAGGGGTGGACAGCGGAAAATACGCAGTATTTT
CASSEEGWTAENTQYF
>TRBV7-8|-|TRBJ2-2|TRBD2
TGTGCCAGCAGCCCCGGGAGGGCGGCTGCGAACACCGGGGAGCTGTTTTTT
CASSPGRAAANTGELFF
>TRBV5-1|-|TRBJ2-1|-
TGCGCCAGCAGTCCCGGGACTGTAATCTCCCGCTCCTACAATGAGCAGTTCTTC
CASSPGTVISRSYNEQFF
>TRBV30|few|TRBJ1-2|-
TGTGCCTGGAACAGGCTCTATGGCTACACCTTC
CAWNRLYGYTF
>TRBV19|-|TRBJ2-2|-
TGTGCCAGTACACAGGGATACACCGGGGAGCTGTTTTTT
CASTQGYTGELFF
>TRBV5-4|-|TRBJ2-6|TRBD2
TGTGCCAGCAGCTTGTGGGGACTAGCGGATATAAGCTCTGGGGCCAACGTCCTGACTTTC
CASSLWGLADISSGANVLTF
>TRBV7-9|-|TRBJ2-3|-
TGTGCCAGCAGTCCGGGGTTTGGTCAACTGGCAGATACGCAGTATTTT
CASSPGFGQLADTQYF
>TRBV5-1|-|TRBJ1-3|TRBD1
TGCGCCAGCAGCTTGGGGCCCTACTCTCAACAGGGGGAAGTCTCTGGAAACACCATATATTTT
CASSLGPYSQQGEVSGNTIYF
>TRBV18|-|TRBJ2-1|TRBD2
TGTGCCAGCTCACCGGGACTAGCGGACAATGAGCAGTTCTTC
CASSPGLADNEQFF
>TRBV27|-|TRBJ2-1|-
TGTGCCAGCAGTTTATCGGTTGCTAGCGTAGGCAATGAGCAGTTCTTC
CASSLSVASVGNEQFF
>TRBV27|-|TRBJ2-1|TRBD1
TGTGCCAGCAGTTTACCCCCGGGACAGGGGTACAATGAGCAGTTCTTC
CASSLPPGQGYNEQFF
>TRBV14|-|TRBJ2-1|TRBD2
TGTGCCAGCAGCCAAGATTACGGGAGGGGGAGTAACAATGAGCAGTTCTTC
CASSQDYGRGSNNEQFF
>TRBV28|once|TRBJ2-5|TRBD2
TGTGCCAGCTCCTTACGGGAGGCTCTGGAGACCCAGTACTTC
CASSLREALETQYF
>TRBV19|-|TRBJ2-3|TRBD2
TGTGCCAGTACCCTGACTAGCGGGCCTAGCACAGATACGCAGTATTTT
CASTLTSGPSTDTQYF
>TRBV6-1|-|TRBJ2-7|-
TGTGCCAGCAGTGCGGGACCCCTGGACGGGGGATACGAGCAGTACTTC
CASSAGPLDGGYEQYF
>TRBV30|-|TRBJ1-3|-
TGTGCCTATTCAGGCTCTGGAAACACCATATATTTT
CAYSGSGNTIYF
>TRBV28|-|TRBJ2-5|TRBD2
TGTGCCAGCAGTTTACCTCGCGGCGGGAGCTGGGAGACCCAGTACTTC
CASSLPRGGSWETQYF
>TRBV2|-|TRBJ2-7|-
TGTGCCAGCAGTGAAGCACAGGGCTCCTACGAGCAGTACTTC
CASSEAQGSYEQYF
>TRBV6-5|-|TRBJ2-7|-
TGTGCCAGCAGTAACGGAGGGCAGGAGCTCTACGAGCAGTACTTC
CASSNGGQELYEQYF
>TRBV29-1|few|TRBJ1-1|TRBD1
TGCAGCGCTCGGACAGGAGGAACTGAAGCTTTCTTT
CSARTGGTEAFF
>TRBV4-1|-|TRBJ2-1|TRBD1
TGCGCCAGCAGCCGCGGGACAGGGGAGTCCTACAATGAGCAGTTCTTC
CASSRGTGESYNEQFF
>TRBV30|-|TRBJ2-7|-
TGTGCCTGGAGTCGCGGACAGTTGAACGAGCAGTACTTC
CAWSRGQLNEQYF
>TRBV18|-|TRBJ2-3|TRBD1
TGTGCCAGCTCCCCTTTTGGGACAGTTAGCACAGATACGCAGTATTTT
CASSPFGTVSTDTQYF
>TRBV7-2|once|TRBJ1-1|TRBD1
TGTGCCAGCAGCCCTGGGACAGGGGAAGCTGAAGCTTTCTTT
CASSPGTGEAEAFF